The 17 T cell receptor beta chains below all came from one sample that was sequenced in a study of blood T cell repertoires in COVID-19. Sequencing was performed with immunoSEQ multiplex PCR; in TCRdb, only in-frame clones are kept and a portion is missing. The sample shows some 330,000 clones, around 83% of them seen only once. Input material: PBMCs or T cells enriched from blood (not recorded which). These TCRs come from a woman aged 45-65 years who had recovered from COVID-19.

The chain has TRBV25-1 and TRBJ2-6, with D possibly TRBD1 on 6 matching bases. The length of the CDR3 is 16 residues. The germline CDR1 and CDR2 sequences are MGHDK and SYGVNS. The germline V and J ends were trimmed by 4 bases and 4 bases, with 14 bases remaining between them. CDR3 coding DNA: TGTGCCAGCAGTGTGGGGGCGATTTCCGGGGCCAACGTCCTGACTTTC. Its protein product is CASSVGAISGANVLTF.

This chain uses TRBV2 with TRBJ1-1; no clear D gene. The CDR3 has 13 amino acids. Germline V CDR1 and CDR2: SNHLY, FYNNEI. V was clipped by 6 bases and J by 0 bases, with 8 bases between them. CDR3 DNA: TGTGCCAGCAGACCAACACTGAACACTGAAGCTTTCTTT. Amino acids: CASRPTLNTEAFF.

The chain carries TRBV3-1 (or the pseudogene TRBV3-2) and TRBJ2-5; D is possibly TRBD2 (5 bases). Looked up from germline, CDR1 is LGHDT and CDR2 is YNNKEL (reference sequence). The CDR3 is 15 amino acids. Between the trimmed V and J ends, which lost 8 bases and 2 bases, there was a span of 18 bases. CDR3 sequence (DNA): TGTGCCAGCGGTGGGGTCAGCGGCACACAAGAGACCCAGTACTTC. As protein: CASGGVSGTQETQYF.

The V call is TRBV14, the J call TRBJ2-3; a weak D match, TRBD1 (5 bases). This CDR3 is built from 14 residues. Between the trimmed V and J ends, which lost 4 bases and 2 bases, there was a span of 10 bases. Germline-derived CDR1 and CDR2 are SGHDN and FVKESK. In DNA form, the CDR3 reads TGTGCCAGCAGCCCCGGACACCTCACAGATACGCAGTATTTT. Amino acids: CASSPGHLTDTQYF.

V is TRBV7-9 and J is TRBJ2-1; D not resolved. The V end lost 1 base, the J end lost 6 bases, and 7 bases lay between the germline ends. CDR1 and CDR2 (germline): SEHNR, FQNEAQ (reference sequence). This CDR3 has 13 amino acids. CDR3 sequence reads: CASSLDIVNEQFF. The CDR3 DNA sequence: TGTGCCAGCAGCTTAGATATAGTCAATGAGCAGTTCTTC. The full variable domain, rest sourced from reference TRBV7-9 and TRBJ2-1, is DTGVSQNPRHKITKRGQNVTFRCDPISEHNRLYWYRQTLGQGPEFLTYFQNEAQLEKSRLLSDRFSAERPKGSFSTLEIQRTEQGDSAMYLCASSLDIVNEQFFGPGTRLTVL.

The chain is built from TRBV5-4 and TRBJ2-1, with D perhaps matching TRBD2 (6 bases). Between the trimmed V and J ends, which lost 3 bases and 6 bases, there was a span of 13 bases. The germline gives CDR1 SGHNT, CDR2 YYREEE (reference sequence). The CDR3 spans 14 residues. The CDR3 DNA reads as TGTGCCAGCAGCTCGGGACTCCCGCCCAATGAGCAGTTCTTC. The encoded protein is CASSSGLPPNEQFF.

This clone was detected only once. V and J are TRBV5-1 and TRBJ2-3; TRBD1 matches 8 bases. The CDR3 consists of 15 residues. Losses at the gene ends were 2 bases for V and 9 bases for J; bases not matched to a gene: 11. Germline V gene sequence: CDR1 SGHRS, CDR2 YFSETQ. The CDR3 nucleotides are TGCGCCAGCAGCTTTACGGCAGGGGGCGAATACACGCAGTATTTT. It codes for CASSFTAGGEYTQYF.

A note on this clone: The same CDR3 can be traced to other DNA sequences in this sample. This chain joins TRBV20-1 and TRBJ2-1, with D maybe TRBD2 (6 bases). CDR1 and CDR2 from the germline V gene are DFQATT and SNEGSKA (reference sequence). This CDR3 has 14 amino acids. Trimming cost V 6 bases and J 0 bases, with 12 bases left between them. This CDR3 reads CSASSGSSYNEQFF. CDR3 nucleotide sequence: TGCAGTGCCAGTAGCGGAAGCTCCTACAATGAGCAGTTCTTC.

The chain is built from TRBV28 and TRBJ1-1; D unclear. Trimming took off 5 bases at V and 3 bases at J, with 13 bases between the two ends. CDR3 length equals 14 residues. The germline V gene has CDR1 MDHEN and CDR2 SYDVKM. CDR3 sequence: CASSPSMSYTEAFF. The CDR3 bases are TGTGCCAGCAGTCCTTCGATGAGTTACACTGAAGCTTTCTTT.

Comment on this clone: The sample carries other DNA sequences with the same CDR3. This chain links TRBV30 with TRBJ1-1; the D is unclear. The CDR3 contains 13 residues. V lost 0 bases and J 3 bases, leaving 8 bases between the germline ends. The germline gives CDR1 GTSNPN, CDR2 SVGIG (reference sequence). The CDR3 DNA sequence: TGTGCCTGGAGTGTACGAGGTGACACTGAAGCTTTCTTT. Protein sequence: CAWSVRGDTEAFF.

The CDR3 nucleotides are TGTGCCATCAGTGCTGAGAGAACTGAAGCTTTCTTT. Protein: CAISAERTEAFF. The gene calls are TRBV10-3 and TRBJ1-1; D unclear. The germline V gene encodes CDR1 ENHRY and CDR2 SYGVKD. This CDR3 has 12 residues. Trimming removed 4 bases at V and 5 bases at J, with 8 bases between.

V and J are TRBV9 and TRBJ2-3, with TRBD2 as a possible D gene (6 bases). Germline values: CDR1 SGDLS, CDR2 YYNGEE. Deletions cut 2 bases from V and 2 bases from J, with 12 bases between. The CDR3 has 15 amino acids. CDR3 nucleotides: TGTGCCAGCAGCGTGAGGTTAGCGGCCACAGATACGCAGTATTTT. Its protein is CASSVRLAATDTQYF.

The V gene is TRBV5-1, the J gene TRBJ2-5; tentatively, D is TRBD2 (6 bases). The V end lost 4 bases, the J end lost 5 bases, and 24 bases lay between the germline ends. Germline-derived CDR1 and CDR2 are SGHRS and YFSETQ. There are 17 residues in the CDR3. This CDR3 is CASSPGQRARQRETQYF. As DNA, the CDR3 is TGCGCCAGCAGCCCTGGCCAGCGGGCCCGGCAGCGGGAGACCCAGTACTTC.

DNA for the CDR3: TGTGCCAGCTCACCAGGCGGGGGCAATCAGCCCCAGCATTTT. Encoded protein: CASSPGGGNQPQHF. The chain employs TRBV18 and TRBJ1-5; D not resolved. The CDR3 has 14 amino acids. Trimming removed 2 bases at V and 2 bases at J, with 7 bases between. Looked up from germline, CDR1 is KGHSH and CDR2 is LQKENI. Drawing the rest from reference TRBV18 and TRBJ1-5, the complete variable domain is NAGVMQNPRHLVRRRGQEARLRCSPMKGHSHVYWYRQLPEEGLKFMVYLQKENIIDESGMPKERFSAEFPKEGPSILRIQQVVRGDSAAYFCASSPGGGNQPQHFGDGTRLSIL.

The rearrangement uses TRBV5-6 and TRBJ2-1; D gene unclear. Germline CDR1 reads SGHDT; CDR2 reads YYEEEE. Trimming shortened V by 4 bases and J by 0 bases, and 14 bases separated the two germline ends. This CDR3 contains 16 residues. The CDR3 bases are TGTGCCAGCAGCCGACTGCAATCGAGCTCCTACAATGAGCAGTTCTTC. The encoded protein is CASSRLQSSSYNEQFF. Looking up the rest from reference TRBV5-6 and TRBJ2-1 gives the full variable domain: DAGVTQSPTHLIKTRGQQVTLRCSPKSGHDTVSWYQQALGQGPQFIFQYYEEEERQRGNFPDRFSGHQFPNYSSELNVNALLLGDSALYLCASSRLQSSSYNEQFFGPGTRLTVL.

The chain carries TRBV15 and TRBJ2-7; TRBD2 matches 13 bases. Unmatched junction bases numbered 6, after V lost 6 bases and J lost 4 bases. The CDR3 sequence is 15 residues long. Germline V gene data show CDR1 as LNHNV and CDR2 as YYDKDF (reference sequence). CDR3 nucleotide sequence: TGTGCCACCAGACCCCAGACTAGCGGGGGGTACGAGCAGTACTTC. Residues: CATRPQTSGGYEQYF.

This clone was counted between two and nine times. V usage is TRBV6-5 and J usage is TRBJ2-2; no clear D. Germline values: CDR1 MNHEY, CDR2 SVGAGI. CDR3 size: 13 residues. Trimming stripped 3 bases from V and 6 bases from J, with 8 bases between. The CDR3 nucleotides are TGTGCCAGCAGTTATTTTGTCGCCGGGGAGCTGTTTTTT. It translates to CASSYFVAGELFF.